These 26 T cell receptor beta chains were all obtained from the same sample, sequenced in a study of blood T cells in healthy people across ages. Together with a sample-barcoded 5' primer, a J-beta primer mix was included in a second PCR lasting about 7 to 12 cycles. TCRdb fed the 5' RACE reads into MiXCR, producing one record per CDR3 protein. Here the sample spans about 1 million distinct CDR3 sequences, roughly 45% being singletons. The sample comprised blood. These receptors were obtained from a woman in her fifties or sixties in good health.

The CDR3 sequence is CASSQVLADYGYTF. The DNA of the CDR3 is TGCGCCAGCAGCCAAGTTTTGGCAGACTATGGCTACACCTTC. The chain combines TRBV4-1 with TRBJ1-2; D uncertain. Germline CDR1 is MGHRA and CDR2 is YSYEKL. This CDR3 spans 14 amino acids. V lost 1 base and J lost 3, with 9 bases in between.

This chain connects TRBV27 to TRBJ2-3, with TRBD2 identical over 10 bases. This CDR3 contains 17 residues. CDR1 and CDR2 (germline): MNHEY, SMNVEV (reference sequence). J lost 3 bases, V lost 4 bases, and 10 bases had no gene match. This chain's CDR3 is CASSYTRTSGETDTQYF. The CDR3 DNA is TGTGCCAGCAGTTACACCCGGACTAGCGGAGAAACAGATACGCAGTATTTT.

DNA for the CDR3: TGCAGCGTTGAGCCGACAGGGTTGGATGGCTACACCTTC. Residues: CSVEPTGLDGYTF. The chain joins TRBV29-1 to TRBJ1-2, with 7 bases lining up with TRBD1. The germline V gene has CDR1 SQVTM and CDR2 ANQGSEA. The CDR3 extends over 13 amino acids. After removal of 3 bases from V and 6 bases from J, the junction contained 7 bases not matched to a gene.

This clonotype was seen more than once but under ten times. The chain recombines TRBV27 with TRBJ2-6; D gene uncertain. The CDR3 totals 15 residues. The germline V and J ends were trimmed by 5 bases and 0 bases, with 8 bases remaining between them. CDR1 is MNHEY and CDR2 is SMNVEV in the germline V gene (reference sequence). CDR3 protein: CASSPYSSGANVLTF. The CDR3 region has the DNA TGTGCCAGCAGTCCATACAGCTCTGGGGCCAACGTCCTGACTTTC.

The chain couples TRBV25-1 to TRBJ1-2; tentative D call: TRBD1 (6 bases). The CDR3 loop spans 15 amino acids. CDR1 and CDR2 from the germline V gene are MGHDK and SYGVNS. V lost 2 bases and J 7 bases, leaving 17 bases between the germline ends. For the CDR3, the DNA is TGTGCCAGCAGTGAACCGACGCCAGGGGTCGGTGGCTACACCTTC. This gives the protein CASSEPTPGVGGYTF.

This clonotype was counted between two and nine times. A junction boundary mismatches the germline segment, possibly from a read error. The genes are TRBV29-1 and TRBJ2-7; D remains ambiguous. The CDR3 sequence is 11 residues long. Germline V gene data show CDR1 as SQVTM and CDR2 as ANQGSEA. Written as DNA, the CDR3 is TGTCCCACGGCGGCACAATACGAGCAGTACTTC. This gives the protein CPTAAQYEQYF.

In its sample, this clonotype was seen a few times. The chain combines TRBV6-5 with TRBJ2-7, with unresolved D. The CDR3 consists of 15 residues. Germline lookup yields CDR1 MNHEY and CDR2 SVGAGI. The germline V and J ends were trimmed by 1 base and 0 bases, with 10 bases remaining between them. The CDR3 nucleotides read TGTGCCAGCAGTTACTTCTCCTCGTACTCCTACGAGCAGTACTTC. Encoded protein: CASSYFSSYSYEQYF.

This chain links TRBV27 with TRBJ1-5; D is unclear. V lost 3 bases and J 6 bases, leaving 9 bases between the germline ends. The CDR3 has 13 amino acids. CDR1 is MNHEY and CDR2 is SMNVEV in the germline V gene (reference sequence). CDR3 in amino acids: CASSFRVGQPQHF. In DNA form, the CDR3 reads TGTGCCAGCAGTTTTCGGGTGGGTCAGCCCCAGCATTTT.

This clonotype came up many times. The chain employs TRBV29-1 and TRBJ2-7; TRBD1 might be the D (7 bases). The CDR3 covers 12 residues. V was pared by 5 bases and J by 3 bases, with 11 bases between. Germline values: CDR1 SQVTM, CDR2 ANQGSEA. The CDR3 DNA is TGCAGCGTTAGACAGGGAGGCTACGAGCAGTACTTC. It specifies CSVRQGGYEQYF.

This clonotype was seen a handful of times. The V gene is TRBV29-1, the J gene TRBJ2-7; 13 positions match TRBD2. With V trimmed by 4 bases and J by 1 base, 7 bases remained unmatched. CDR1 is SQVTM, CDR2 ANQGSEA, per germline. The CDR3 is 16 residues long. In DNA form, the CDR3 reads TGCAGCGTTGGACGGACTAGCGGGAGTTATTCCTACGAGCAGTACTTC. Translated: CSVGRTSGSYSYEQYF.

V is TRBV5-1 and J is TRBJ2-3; 7 bases match TRBD1. Trimming at V came to 7 bases and at J to 4 bases, leaving 6 bases not matched to a gene. From germline, CDR1 is SGHRS and CDR2 YFSETQ. The CDR3 has 13 residues. This chain's CDR3 is CASYRGDADTQYF. The CDR3 DNA reads TGCGCCAGCTACAGGGGCGACGCAGATACGCAGTATTTT. Full variable domain (missing parts from reference TRBV5-1 and TRBJ2-3): KAGVTQTPRYLIKTRGQQVTLSCSPISGHRSVSWYQQTPGQGLQFLFEYFSETQRNKGNFPGRFSGRQFSNSRSEMNVSTLELGDSALYLCASYRGDADTQYFGPGTRLTVL.

The rearrangement joins TRBV3-1 to TRBJ2-3, with D possibly TRBD2 on 5 matching bases. The V end was cut by 2 bases, the J end by 3 bases, with 12 bases between. The CDR3 consists of 15 residues. CDR1 and CDR2 (germline): LGHDT, YNNKEL (reference sequence). CDR3 nucleotides: TGTGCCAGCAGCCAAAGGGTGCCGGGAACAGATACGCAGTATTTT. Its protein is CASSQRVPGTDTQYF.

The V and J genes are TRBV4-1 and TRBJ2-7, with 13 bases identical to TRBD2. The germline V gene has CDR1 MGHRA and CDR2 YSYEKL. The CDR3 spans 16 residues. With V trimmed by 2 bases and J by 2 bases, 3 bases remained unmatched. CDR3 residues: CASSQPTSGRPYEQYF. In DNA form, the CDR3 reads TGCGCCAGCAGCCAACCGACTAGCGGGAGGCCCTACGAGCAGTACTTC.

This clonotype was recorded a few times. The V gene is TRBV6-6, the J gene TRBJ2-4; D gene ambiguous. The tail of the sequence fits TRBJ2-7 better, so the J call may be wrong. Germline V gene lookup returns CDR1 MNHNY and CDR2 SVGAGI (reference sequence). There are 16 residues in the CDR3. The CDR3 loop reads CASSYSIELLPNEQYF. The CDR3 bases are TGTGCCAGCAGTTACTCGATCGAGCTCCTACCTAACGAGCAGTACTTC.

This clonotype was seen only a few times. This chain joins TRBV24-1 and TRBJ2-3; D ambiguous. This CDR3 comprises 14 residues. V lost 3 bases, J lost 1 base, and 7 bases lay in between. The germline V gene encodes CDR1 KGHDR and CDR2 SFDVKD. CDR3 sequence (DNA): TGTGCCACCAGTGATGTAAGACGCACAGATACGCAGTATTTT. Protein product: CATSDVRRTDTQYF.

This clonotype was counted a few times. The V call is TRBV20-1, the J call TRBJ2-3; D gene uncertain. Germline V gene data show CDR1 as DFQATT and CDR2 as SNEGSKA (reference sequence). The length of the CDR3 is 13 residues. V lost 5 bases and J 1 base, leaving 10 bases between the germline ends. The DNA of the CDR3 is TGCAGTGCTGTAAAAGAGGGCACAGATACGCAGTATTTT. The encoded protein is CSAVKEGTDTQYF.

As DNA, the CDR3 is TGCAGTGCTGGTACAGCCCGGTACAATGAGCAGTTCTTC. Its translation is CSAGTARYNEQFF. The chain couples TRBV20-1 to TRBJ2-1, with no clear D. V was shortened by 5 bases and J by 4 bases, with 12 bases between the two germline ends. This CDR3 is 13 amino acids long. Germline V gene lookup returns CDR1 DFQATT and CDR2 SNEGSKA (reference sequence).

In regard to this clonotype: A much larger clone differs from this one at a single base, so this may be a read error. This chain uses TRBV20-1 with TRBJ2-1; 9 bases line up with TRBD2. The J call may be faulty, since TRBJ2-7 better matches the DNA end. CDR3 length: 16 amino acids. CDR1 is DFQATT, CDR2 SNEGSKA, per germline (reference sequence). CDR3 sequence reads: CSARSPSGIRNNEQYF. CDR3 nucleotides: TGCAGTGCCCGAAGCCCTAGCGGGATCAGAAACAATGAGCAGTACTTC.

This clonotype came up a few times. This rearrangement joins TRBV21-1 to TRBJ1-2; TRBD1 is the table's D call and was not checked against the DNA. TRBV21-1 is classified as a pseudogene. This CDR3 is built from 15 residues. CDR3 amino acids: CASSKALGRTYGYTF. The CDR3 DNA sequence: TGTGCCAGCAGCAAAGCCCTGGGGCGCACCTATGGCTACACCTTC.

The CDR3 bases are TGCAGCGTTGAACGGCTCCTGAACACTGAAGCTTTCTTT. Translation: CSVERLLNTEAFF. The chain combines TRBV29-1 with TRBJ1-1; D not certain. With 2 bases removed from V and 0 bases from J, the gap between germline ends came to 7 bases. Per the germline V gene, CDR1 is SQVTM and CDR2 is ANQGSEA. The CDR3 runs to 13 residues.

The chain carries TRBV7-9 and TRBJ2-1; TRBD2 is a possible D gene (5 bases). The CDR3 totals 16 residues. V lost 5 bases and J lost 3, with 17 bases in between. Germline assignment: CDR1 SEHNR and CDR2 FQNEAQ (reference sequence). CDR3 region: CASSPVLGRDYNEQFF. DNA of the CDR3: TGTGCCAGCAGCCCTGTACTTGGACGGGACTACAATGAGCAGTTCTTC.

This chain connects TRBV13 to TRBJ2-5; 7 positions match TRBD1. The length of the CDR3 is 14 residues. Per germline, CDR1 PRHDT and CDR2 FYEKMQ (reference sequence). Trimming removed 5 bases from V and 5 bases from J; junction bases left unmatched: 8. In nucleotides, the CDR3 is TGTGCCAGCAGCCAAGACAGGGAGCGGGAGACCCAGTACTTC. Its protein product is CASSQDRERETQYF. The full variable domain, in which reference TRBV13 and TRBJ2-5 provide the parts outside the CDR3, is AAGVIQSPRHLIKEKRETATLKCYPIPRHDTVYWYQQGPGQDPQFLISFYEKMQSDKGSIPDRFSAQQFSDYHSELNMSSLELGDSALYFCASSQDRERETQYFGPGTRLLVL.

V usage is TRBV20-1 and J usage is TRBJ2-1; 11 nucleotides align to TRBD2. Trimming removed 0 bases from V and 8 bases from J; junction bases left unmatched: 9. CDR1 and CDR2 from the germline V gene are DFQATT and SNEGSKA (reference sequence). The CDR3 consists of 16 residues. DNA of the CDR3: TGCAGTGCTAGAGACGTACTAGCGGGAGTCGCTGATGAGCAGTTCTTC. Amino acid sequence: CSARDVLAGVADEQFF.

Comments on this clonotype: A read error may produce the germline difference seen at one junction end. The genes are TRBV7-2 and TRBJ2-3; 7 positions agree with TRBD1. Germline V gene sequence: CDR1 SGHTA, CDR2 FQGNSA. This CDR3 has 15 residues. The CDR3 sequence is CASSQPPAGTDAQYF. DNA of the CDR3: TGTGCCAGCAGCCAGCCCCCAGCCGGGACAGATGCGCAGTATTTT.

V gene TRBV20-1 combines with J gene TRBJ2-1, with 9 bases aligning to TRBD2. Trimming removed 4 bases from V and 6 bases from J; junction bases left unmatched: 1. This CDR3 spans 12 amino acids. CDR1 DFQATT and CDR2 SNEGSKA come from the germline V gene (reference sequence). CDR3 region: CSAMTSGNEQFF. CDR3 nucleotides: TGCAGTGCTATGACTAGCGGCAATGAGCAGTTCTTC.

This clonotype was observed a few times. V gene TRBV6-6 combines with J gene TRBJ1-4; 8 bases align to TRBD1. Germline V gene data show CDR1 as MNHNY and CDR2 as SVGAGI (reference sequence). The CDR3 totals 15 residues. After removal of 5 bases from V and 0 bases from J, the junction contained 2 bases not matched to a gene. Here the CDR3 DNA reads TGTGCCAGCAGTCAGGGGGCCCCAACTAATGAAAAACTGTTTTTT. Its translation: CASSQGAPTNEKLFF.